This T cell receptor beta chain is drawn from a study of T-cell memory formation after mild COVID-19. Overall study results and limits: Balance between CD4 and CD8 was seen in clones contracting day 15 to 85, and a CD4+ lean was seen in later expanders. There were some responding clones in pre-infection memory, which suggested that cross-reactive memory had joined.

The V end lost 0 bases, the J end lost 2 bases, and 14 bases lay between the germline ends. Germline V CDR1 and CDR2: LNHNV, YYDKDF (reference sequence). This CDR3 is 17 amino acids long. Turning to this clonotype: The target antigen is unknown.

TCRdb re-analysed the 5' RACE reads in MiXCR, keeping a single row per CDR3 protein. The data hold more than 150,000 distinct CDR3 sequences, with 20% to 25% observed a single time. The sample consisted of PBMCs or a T cell subset sorted from them (not recorded which). This TCR was sampled from an adult woman who had mild COVID-19 (a few samples of this study predate the infection). Cell type and time point are not known. The chain employs TRBV15 and TRBJ1-5; D not certain. The CDR3 nucleotides read TGTGCCACCAGCAGAGATCCGGGGATTCAGGGCAATCAGCCCCAGCATTTT. This sequence encodes CATSRDPGIQGNQPQHF. Full variable domain (outside the CDR3, taken from reference TRBV15 and TRBJ1-5): DAMVIQNPRYQVTQFGKPVTLSCSQTLNHNVMYWYQQKSSQAPKLLFHYYDKDFNNEADTPDNFQSRRPNTSFCFLDIRSPGLGDTAMYLCATSRDPGIQGNQPQHFGDGTRLSIL.